This TCR beta chain was recovered during a study of shared clonotypes between healthy human individuals. Broader study findings: Rarefaction analysis demonstrated incomplete sorted-subset sequencing notwithstanding large depth. Generation probabilities of non-shared clonotypes were lower (relative to those shared by all four donors).

The method was immunoSEQ multiplex PCR; TCRdb's version includes in-frame clones alone and lacks a portion of them. The table lists 2 million to 2.5 million clones, approximately 95% of them singletons. As concerns this clone: Its antigen is as yet unknown.

The germline V gene encodes CDR1 MNHNS and CDR2 SASEGT. The CDR3 is 13 amino acids. V lost 1 base, J lost 4 bases, and 8 bases lay in between. The V and J genes are TRBV6-1 and TRBJ2-7; no clear D gene. The sequenced sample was naive CD4+ T cells from PBMCs. Specified subset: CD45RA+ positively selected. The receptor was derived from a man between 18 and 29 years old in good health. Some clones in this sample may be carry-over from other donors' samples. The CDR3 reads CASSEGLIYEQYF. For the CDR3, the DNA is TGTGCCAGCAGTGAAGGCCTGATATACGAGCAGTACTTC.